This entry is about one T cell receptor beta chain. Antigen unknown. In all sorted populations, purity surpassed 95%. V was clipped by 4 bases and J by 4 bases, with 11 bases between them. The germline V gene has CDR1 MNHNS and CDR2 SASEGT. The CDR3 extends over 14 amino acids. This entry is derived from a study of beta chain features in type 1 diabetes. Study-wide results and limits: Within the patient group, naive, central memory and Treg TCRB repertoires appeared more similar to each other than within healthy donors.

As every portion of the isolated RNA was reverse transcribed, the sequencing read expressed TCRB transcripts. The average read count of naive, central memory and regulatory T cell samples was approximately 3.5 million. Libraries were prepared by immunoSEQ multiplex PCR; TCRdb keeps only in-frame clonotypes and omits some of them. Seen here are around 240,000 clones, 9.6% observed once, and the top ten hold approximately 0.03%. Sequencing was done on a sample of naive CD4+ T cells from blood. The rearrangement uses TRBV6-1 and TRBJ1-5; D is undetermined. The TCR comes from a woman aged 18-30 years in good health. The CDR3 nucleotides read TGTGCCAGCAGTGCCAAGAGACTTAATCAGCCCCAGCATTTT. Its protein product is CASSAKRLNQPQHF.